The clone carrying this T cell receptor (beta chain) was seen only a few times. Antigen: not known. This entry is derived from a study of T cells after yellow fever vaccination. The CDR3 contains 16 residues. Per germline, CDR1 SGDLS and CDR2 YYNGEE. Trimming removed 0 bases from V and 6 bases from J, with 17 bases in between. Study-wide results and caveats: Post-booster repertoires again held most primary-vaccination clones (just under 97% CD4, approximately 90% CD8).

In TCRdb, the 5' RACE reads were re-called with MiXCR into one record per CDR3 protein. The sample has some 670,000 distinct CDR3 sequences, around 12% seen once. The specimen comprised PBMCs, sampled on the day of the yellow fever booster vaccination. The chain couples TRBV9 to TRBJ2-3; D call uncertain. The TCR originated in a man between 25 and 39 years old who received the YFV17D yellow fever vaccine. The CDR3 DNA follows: TGTGCCAGCAGCGTAGCATGGGCGGAAAGTTGGGATACGCAGTATTTT. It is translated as CASSVAWAESWDTQYF.